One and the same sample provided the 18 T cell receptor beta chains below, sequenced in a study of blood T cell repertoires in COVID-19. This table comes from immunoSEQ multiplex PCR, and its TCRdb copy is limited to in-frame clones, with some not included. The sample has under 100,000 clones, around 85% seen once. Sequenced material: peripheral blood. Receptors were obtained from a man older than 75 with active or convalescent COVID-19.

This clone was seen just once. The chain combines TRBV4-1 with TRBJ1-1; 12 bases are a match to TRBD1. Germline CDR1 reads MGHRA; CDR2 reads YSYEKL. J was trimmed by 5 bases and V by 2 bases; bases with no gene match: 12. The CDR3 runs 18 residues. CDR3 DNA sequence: TGCGCCAGCAGCCAACAACTCGGCGGGACAGGGGGCTGGACTGAAGCTTTCTTT. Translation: CASSQQLGGTGGWTEAFF.

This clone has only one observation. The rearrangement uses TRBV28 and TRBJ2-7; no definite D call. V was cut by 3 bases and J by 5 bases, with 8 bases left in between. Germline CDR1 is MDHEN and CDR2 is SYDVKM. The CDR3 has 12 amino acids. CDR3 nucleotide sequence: TGTGCCAGCAGTTTTTCCCCTGACGAGCAGTACTTC. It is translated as CASSFSPDEQYF.

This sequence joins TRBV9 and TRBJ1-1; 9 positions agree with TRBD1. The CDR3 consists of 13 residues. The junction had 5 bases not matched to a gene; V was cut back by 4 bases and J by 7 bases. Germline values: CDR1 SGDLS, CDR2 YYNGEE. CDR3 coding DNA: TGTGCCAGCAGCACCGACAGGGGGGTTGAAGCTTTCTTT. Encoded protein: CASSTDRGVEAFF.

CDR3 nucleotide sequence: TGTGCCAGCAGCTTAGATCAAATTCATGAGCAGTTCTTC. This translates into CASSLDQIHEQFF. The gene calls are TRBV11-3 and TRBJ2-1, with D unclear. CDR1 SGHNT and CDR2 YENEEA come from the germline V gene. The CDR3 is made up of 13 amino acids. Trimming removed 0 bases from V and 8 bases from J, with 8 bases in between. Full variable domain (outside the CDR3, taken from reference TRBV11-3 and TRBJ2-1): EAGVVQSPRYKIIEKKQPVAFWCNPISGHNTLYWYLQNLGQGPELLIRYENEEAVDDSQLPKDRFSAERLKGVDSTLKIQPAELGDSAVYLCASSLDQIHEQFFGPGTRLTVL.

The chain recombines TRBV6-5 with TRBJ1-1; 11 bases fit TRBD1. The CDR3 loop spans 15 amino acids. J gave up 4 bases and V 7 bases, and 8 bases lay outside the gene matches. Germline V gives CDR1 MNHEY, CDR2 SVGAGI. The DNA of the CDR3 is TGTGCCAGCATGGACAGGGGGCGTTTGGTCACTGAAGCTTTCTTT. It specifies CASMDRGRLVTEAFF.

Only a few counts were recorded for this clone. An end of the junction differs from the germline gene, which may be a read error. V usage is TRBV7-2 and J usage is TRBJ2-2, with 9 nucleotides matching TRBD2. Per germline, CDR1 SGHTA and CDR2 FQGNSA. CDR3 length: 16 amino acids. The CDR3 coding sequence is TGTGCCAGCAGCCTAGCCCTAGCGGGGACCACCGGGGAGCTGTTTTTT. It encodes CASSLALAGTTGELFF.

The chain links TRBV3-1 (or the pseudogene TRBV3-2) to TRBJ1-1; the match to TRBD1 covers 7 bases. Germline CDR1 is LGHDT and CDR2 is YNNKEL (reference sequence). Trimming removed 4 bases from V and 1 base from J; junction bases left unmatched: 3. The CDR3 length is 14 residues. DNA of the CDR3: TGTGCCAGCAGCCCGCAGGGGGGGAACACTGAAGCTTTCTTT. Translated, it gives CASSPQGGNTEAFF.

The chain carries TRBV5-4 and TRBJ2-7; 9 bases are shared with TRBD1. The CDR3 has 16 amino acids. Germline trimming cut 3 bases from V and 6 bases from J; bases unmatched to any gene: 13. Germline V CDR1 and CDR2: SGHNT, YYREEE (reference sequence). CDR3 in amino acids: CASSSGLGGQGVEQYF. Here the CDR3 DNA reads TGTGCCAGCAGCTCGGGCCTTGGGGGACAGGGAGTCGAGCAGTACTTC. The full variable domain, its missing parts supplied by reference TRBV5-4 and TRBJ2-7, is ETGVTQSPTHLIKTRGQQVTLRCSSQSGHNTVSWYQQALGQGPQFIFQYYREEENGRGNFPPRFSGLQFPNYSSELNVNALELDDSALYLCASSSGLGGQGVEQYFGPGTRLTVT.

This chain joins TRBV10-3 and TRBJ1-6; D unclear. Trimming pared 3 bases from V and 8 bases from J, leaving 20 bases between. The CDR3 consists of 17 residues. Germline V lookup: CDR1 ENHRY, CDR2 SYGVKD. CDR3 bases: TGTGCCATCAGTGACCAGGCCAGAGTCGGTACGGATTCACCCCTCCACTTT. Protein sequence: CAISDQARVGTDSPLHF.

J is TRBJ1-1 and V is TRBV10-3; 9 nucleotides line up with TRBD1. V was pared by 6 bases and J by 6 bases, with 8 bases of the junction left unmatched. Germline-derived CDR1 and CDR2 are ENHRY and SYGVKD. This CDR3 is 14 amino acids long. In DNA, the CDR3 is TGTGCCATCAGACCCGGGACAGGGTTCTCTGAAGCTTTCTTT. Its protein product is CAIRPGTGFSEAFF.

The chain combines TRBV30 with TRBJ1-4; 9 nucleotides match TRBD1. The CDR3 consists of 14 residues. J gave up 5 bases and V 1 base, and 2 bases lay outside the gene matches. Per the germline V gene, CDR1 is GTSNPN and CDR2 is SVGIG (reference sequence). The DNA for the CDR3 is TGTGCCTGGAGTGCAGGGACAGGGAATGAAAAACTGTTTTTT. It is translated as CAWSAGTGNEKLFF.

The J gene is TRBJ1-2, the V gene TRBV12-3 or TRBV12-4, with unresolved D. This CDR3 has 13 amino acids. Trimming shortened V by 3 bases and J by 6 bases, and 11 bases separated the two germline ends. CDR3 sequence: CASSFEGGNGYTF. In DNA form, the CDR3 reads TGTGCCAGCAGTTTCGAGGGTGGGAATGGCTACACCTTC.

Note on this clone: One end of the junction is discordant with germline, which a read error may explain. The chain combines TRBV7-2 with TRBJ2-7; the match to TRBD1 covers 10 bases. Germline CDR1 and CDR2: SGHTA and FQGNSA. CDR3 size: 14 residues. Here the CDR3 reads CASSQTGGSYEQCF. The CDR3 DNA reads TGTGCCAGCAGCCAGACAGGGGGCTCCTACGAGCAGTGCTTC.

The CDR3 is CASSTQVDTEAFF. The CDR3 DNA sequence: TGTGCCAGTAGTACACAGGTTGACACTGAAGCTTTCTTT. The chain is built from TRBV19 and TRBJ1-1, with D possibly matching TRBD1 (5 bases). The CDR3 length is 13 residues. From germline, CDR1 is LNHDA and CDR2 SQIVND (reference sequence). Deletions cut 4 bases from V and 3 bases from J, with 9 bases between. The full variable domain, its missing parts supplied by reference TRBV19 and TRBJ1-1, is DGGITQSPKYLFRKEGQNVTLSCEQNLNHDAMYWYRQDPGQGLRLIYYSQIVNDFQKGDIAEGYSVSREKKESFPLTVTSAQKNPTAFYLCASSTQVDTEAFFGQGTRLTVV.

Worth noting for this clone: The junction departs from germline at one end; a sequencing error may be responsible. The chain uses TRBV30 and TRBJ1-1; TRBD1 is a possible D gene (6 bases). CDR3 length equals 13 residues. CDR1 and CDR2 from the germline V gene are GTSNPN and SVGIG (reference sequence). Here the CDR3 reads CAWSGPGGGAQDF. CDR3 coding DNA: TGTGCCTGGAGTGGACCCGGAGGGGGGGCGCAGGACTTT.

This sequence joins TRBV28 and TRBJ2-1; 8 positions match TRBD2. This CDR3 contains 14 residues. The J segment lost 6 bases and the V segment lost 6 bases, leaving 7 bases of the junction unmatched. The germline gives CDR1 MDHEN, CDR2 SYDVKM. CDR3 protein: CASRSGGPGNEQFF. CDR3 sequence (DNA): TGTGCCAGCAGGTCGGGGGGGCCGGGCAATGAGCAGTTCTTC.

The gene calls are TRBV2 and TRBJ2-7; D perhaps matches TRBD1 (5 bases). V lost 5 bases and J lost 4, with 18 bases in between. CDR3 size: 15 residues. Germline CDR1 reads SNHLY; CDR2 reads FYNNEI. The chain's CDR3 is CASSSQGAGRYEQYF. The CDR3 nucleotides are TGTGCCAGCAGTTCCCAGGGCGCAGGCCGGTACGAGCAGTACTTC.

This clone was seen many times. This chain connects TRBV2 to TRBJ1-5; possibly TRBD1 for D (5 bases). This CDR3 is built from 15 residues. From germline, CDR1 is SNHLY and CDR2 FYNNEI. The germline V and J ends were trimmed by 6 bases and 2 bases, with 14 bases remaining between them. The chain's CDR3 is CASRGDLGGNQPQHF. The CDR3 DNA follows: TGTGCCAGCAGGGGGGACTTGGGAGGCAATCAGCCCCAGCATTTT.